These 19 T cell receptor beta chains were all obtained from the same sample, sequenced in a study of blood T cell repertoires in COVID-19. Some clones are missing from TCRdb's copy, which holds only in-frame ones; the method was immunoSEQ multiplex PCR. The data show approximately 220,000 clones, around 83% seen once. Sequenced material: PBMCs or T cells enriched from blood (not recorded which). The receptors shown here come from a woman aged 40 to 55 who had recovered from COVID-19.

Concerning this clone: A single base separates this from a much larger clone, so it may be a read error. In the same sample, other DNA sequences code for this CDR3. This chain links TRBV3-1 (or the pseudogene TRBV3-2) with TRBJ1-1; D is uncertain. The CDR3 spans 13 residues. In germline, CDR1 is LGHDT, CDR2 YNNKEL (reference sequence). V dropped 1 base and J dropped 1 base, with 4 bases sitting between them. CDR3 sequence (DNA): TGTGCCAGCAGCCAAGGCGGGAACACTGAAGCTTTCTTT. It specifies CASSQGGNTEAFF.

The chain links TRBV9 to TRBJ2-2; a possible D gene is TRBD2 (5 bases). Between the trimmed V and J ends, which lost 0 bases and 5 bases, there was a span of 8 bases. Germline assignment: CDR1 SGDLS and CDR2 YYNGEE. The CDR3 runs to 14 residues. CDR3 sequence (DNA): TGTGCCAGCAGCGTAGGAGGGTCAACCGGGGAGCTGTTTTTT. Its translation is CASSVGGSTGELFF.

A note on this clone: The junction does not match germline at one end; this may be a read error. The J gene is TRBJ2-1, the V gene TRBV6-2 or TRBV6-3; D not resolved. This CDR3 comprises 12 residues. Germline V gene sequence: CDR1 MNHEY, CDR2 SVGEGT. This chain's CDR3 is CASSYPYDEQFF. The CDR3 DNA reads as TGTGCCAGCAGTTACCCCTACGATGAGCAGTTCTTC.

This clone has a single count. J is TRBJ2-1 and V is TRBV11-2, with 10 bases matching TRBD2. This CDR3 region has 15 residues. The V gene end was trimmed by 6 bases and the J gene end by 4 bases; junction bases not matched to a gene: 6. Germline V gives CDR1 SGHAT, CDR2 FQNNGV. The CDR3 here is CASRRAGGLYNEQFF. DNA for the CDR3: TGTGCCAGCAGAAGAGCGGGAGGGTTATACAATGAGCAGTTCTTC.

The genes are TRBV9 and TRBJ1-1; a possible D gene is TRBD1 (5 bases). The germline V gene encodes CDR1 SGDLS and CDR2 YYNGEE. This CDR3 spans 15 amino acids. The germline V and J ends were trimmed by 0 bases and 1 base, with 10 bases remaining between them. The CDR3 region is CASSVDGHWNTEAFF. The DNA for the CDR3 is TGTGCCAGCAGCGTAGACGGACATTGGAACACTGAAGCTTTCTTT.

The chain joins TRBV7-9 to TRBJ2-3, with 7 bases identical to TRBD1. The ends lost 5 bases at V and 3 bases at J; junction bases unmatched: 8. CDR1 and CDR2 from the germline V gene are SEHNR and FQNEAQ (reference sequence). This CDR3 region has 15 residues. This chain's CDR3 is CASSPGQGVTDTQYF. In DNA, the CDR3 is TGTGCCAGCAGCCCTGGGCAGGGGGTGACAGATACGCAGTATTTT.

This chain connects TRBV27 to TRBJ1-5; 9 nucleotides agree with TRBD1. Trimming at V came to 0 bases and at J to 6 bases, leaving 6 bases not matched to a gene. CDR3 size: 16 residues. Germline V lookup: CDR1 MNHEY, CDR2 SMNVEV (reference sequence). CDR3 in DNA: TGTGCCAGCAGTTTATCCGGACAGGGGTCGGGTCAGCCCCAGCATTTT. This encodes CASSLSGQGSGQPQHF.

CDR3 amino acids: CASSLVRSVEAGEQYF. The CDR3 DNA is TGTGCCAGCAGCTTAGTTCGGTCGGTTGAGGCGGGCGAGCAGTACTTC. The gene calls are TRBV7-2 and TRBJ2-7; possible D gene TRBD2, 5 bases. The germline gives CDR1 SGHTA, CDR2 FQGNSA. Trimming left V 1 base short and J 6 bases short, with 19 bases between. This CDR3 spans 16 amino acids.

This chain uses TRBV27 with TRBJ2-5; TRBD1 matches at 10 bases. From germline, CDR1 is MNHEY and CDR2 SMNVEV (reference sequence). V dropped 7 bases and J dropped 5; count of bases not matched to a gene: 4. The CDR3 runs to 13 residues. This CDR3 is CASKDRGGETQYF. In DNA form, the CDR3 reads TGTGCCAGCAAGGACAGGGGGGGTGAGACCCAGTACTTC.

This sequence joins TRBV10-3 and TRBJ1-1; 10 bases are shared with TRBD1. This CDR3 comprises 14 residues. Germline loops: CDR1 ENHRY, CDR2 SYGVKD. J was trimmed by 10 bases and V by 6 bases; bases with no gene match: 11. The CDR3 coding sequence is TGTGCCATCAGGACCGGGACAGGGGCTGCTCGAGCTTTCTTT. It translates to CAIRTGTGAARAFF.

This clone was observed a handful of times. The genes are TRBV3-1 (or the pseudogene TRBV3-2) and TRBJ1-1, with D unresolved. The length of the CDR3 is 13 residues. Deletions cut 1 base from V and 9 bases from J, with 12 bases between. The germline V gene has CDR1 LGHDT and CDR2 YNNKEL (reference sequence). The CDR3 sequence: CASSQVESRKAFF. CDR3 DNA sequence: TGTGCCAGCAGCCAAGTAGAATCCAGGAAAGCTTTCTTT.

The gene calls are TRBV27 and TRBJ2-1; TRBD1 aligns across 8 bases. V lost 3 bases and J lost 11; bases outside the gene matches: 6. Per the germline V gene, CDR1 is MNHEY and CDR2 is SMNVEV (reference sequence). This CDR3 is 13 amino acids long. The CDR3 region has the DNA TGTGCCAGCAGTTTCATGGACAGGGACCAGCAGTTCTTC. Residues: CASSFMDRDQQFF.

The J gene is TRBJ2-1, the V gene TRBV4-1; 7 nucleotides agree with TRBD1. Germline lookup yields CDR1 MGHRA and CDR2 YSYEKL. This CDR3 has 13 residues. V shed 7 bases, J shed 9 bases, and the junction held 9 bases outside the gene matches. CDR3 DNA: TGCGCCAGCAAACGAACAGGGGATCCTGAGCAGTTCTTC. It yields the protein CASKRTGDPEQFF.

This clone was observed a single time. The chain joins TRBV28 to TRBJ1-5; 7 bases match TRBD1. V shed 8 bases, J shed 2 bases, and the junction held 6 bases outside the gene matches. The CDR3 totals 14 residues. Germline V lookup: CDR1 MDHEN, CDR2 SYDVKM. CDR3 nucleotides: TGTGCCAGCGGCACAGGGGCCCGCAATCAGCCCCAGCATTTT. Its translation is CASGTGARNQPQHF.

The chain links TRBV2 to TRBJ2-3; 8 bases fit TRBD2. Per the germline V gene, CDR1 is SNHLY and CDR2 is FYNNEI. Trimming cost V 4 bases and J 3 bases; bases outside gene matches: 6. The CDR3 covers 15 residues. The CDR3 sequence: CASSVQRELTDTQYF. The CDR3 bases are TGTGCCAGCAGTGTGCAGCGGGAGTTAACAGATACGCAGTATTTT.

The chain recombines TRBV29-1 with TRBJ2-3; 7 bases match TRBD1. Germline lookup yields CDR1 SQVTM and CDR2 ANQGSEA. J was trimmed by 3 bases and V by 5 bases; bases with no gene match: 5. The CDR3 length is 13 residues. The CDR3 nucleotides read TGCAGCGTTAGGGGGCTACAGACAGATACGCAGTATTTT. Translated: CSVRGLQTDTQYF.

The V gene is TRBV6-2 or TRBV6-3, the J gene TRBJ2-7, with TRBD2 matching 11 bases. The germline V gene encodes CDR1 MNHEY and CDR2 SVGEGT. This CDR3 is 15 amino acids long. The J segment lost 4 bases and the V segment lost 4 bases, leaving 6 bases of the junction unmatched. CDR3 residues: CASSSPGLAGYEQYV. CDR3 coding DNA: TGTGCCAGCAGTTCCCCCGGACTAGCGGGTTACGAGCAGTACGTC.

In its sample, this clone was seen many times. J is TRBJ2-1 and V is TRBV19; D may be TRBD2 (6 bases). The CDR3 runs 14 residues. Trimming took 5 bases from V and 3 from J, leaving 11 bases between them. Germline CDR1 is LNHDA and CDR2 is SQIVND (reference sequence). The CDR3 nucleotides are TGTGCCAGTAGTCTAAAGGACTACTACAATGAGCAGTTCTTC. Its translation: CASSLKDYYNEQFF.

This chain links TRBV5-1 with TRBJ2-2, with 7 bases lining up with TRBD2. The CDR3 is made up of 16 amino acids. Germline CDR1 and CDR2: SGHRS and YFSETQ. V shed 4 bases and J 1 base; nucleotides not matched to a gene: 7. The chain's CDR3 is CASSVKGLRNTGELFF. The DNA for the CDR3 is TGCGCCAGCAGCGTGAAGGGACTACGGAACACCGGGGAGCTGTTTTTT.